The rows below give T cell receptor beta chains drawn from one sample of a study of shared clonotypes between healthy human individuals. Clones were sequenced by immunoSEQ multiplex PCR, and TCRdb holds only the in-frame ones, with some missing. Of some 600,000 clones in the sample, about 95% are singletons; the top ten hold 0.11%. Sequenced sample: naive CD8+ T cells sorted from blood. Receptor source: a woman aged 30 to 39 in good health. The CDR3 runs from the conserved cysteine through the conserved F or W.

v_call: TRBV7-8; j_call: TRBJ1-2; cdr3_aa: CASSLAGQENYGYTF
v_call: TRBV11-2; j_call: TRBJ2-7; cdr3_aa: CASSLEVSPSYEQYF
v_call: TRBV27; j_call: TRBJ1-4; cdr3_aa: CASSGDEEKLFF
v_call: TRBV27; j_call: TRBJ1-1; cdr3_aa: CASSPGQGITEAFF
v_call: TRBV27; j_call: TRBJ2-1; cdr3_aa: CASSSAGTDTNEQFF
v_call: TRBV28; j_call: TRBJ1-1; cdr3_aa: CASRRQGNLNTEAFF
v_call: TRBV9; j_call: TRBJ1-3; cdr3_aa: CASSDVSGSHSGNTIYF
v_call: TRBV6-4; j_call: TRBJ1-3; cdr3_aa: CARLSGFSGNTIYF
v_call: TRBV27; j_call: TRBJ2-5; cdr3_aa: CASRAGTSGRDQETQYF
v_call: TRBV10-3; j_call: TRBJ2-1; cdr3_aa: CAISEPNLASSSYNEQFF
v_call: TRBV27; j_call: TRBJ1-2; cdr3_aa: CASTPGTGHGYTF
v_call: TRBV5-1; j_call: TRBJ2-5; cdr3_aa: CASRREGIETQYF
v_call: TRBV11-1; j_call: TRBJ2-7; cdr3_aa: CASSIKGSTYEQYF
v_call: TRBV7-2; j_call: TRBJ2-2; cdr3_aa: CASSPGGRDTGELFF
v_call: TRBV6-6; j_call: TRBJ2-1; cdr3_aa: CASSSLEIEQFF
v_call: TRBV6-4; j_call: TRBJ2-1; cdr3_aa: CASSDWGGKEQFF
v_call: TRBV5-4; j_call: TRBJ2-3; cdr3_aa: CASSLRETDTQYF
v_call: TRBV27; j_call: TRBJ2-3; cdr3_aa: CASSPRRDTQYF
v_call: TRBV21-1; j_call: TRBJ1-5; cdr3_aa: CANLPQDSQSNQPQHF
v_call: TRBV19; j_call: TRBJ1-2; cdr3_aa: CATYLGRDYGYTF
v_call: TRBV28; j_call: TRBJ2-7; cdr3_aa: CASSLSGISYEQYF
v_call: TRBV9; j_call: TRBJ2-1; cdr3_aa: CASSGGQAEQFF
v_call: TRBV19; j_call: TRBJ2-1; cdr3_aa: CASTGGASGREYNEQFF
v_call: TRBV20-1; j_call: TRBJ2-4; cdr3_aa: CSARDAPEQYF
v_call: TRBV7-9; j_call: TRBJ2-7; cdr3_aa: CASSPLPGADYEQYF
v_call: TRBV2; j_call: TRBJ1-5; cdr3_aa: CASSEGSWGNQPQHF
v_call: TRBV5-1; j_call: TRBJ2-5; cdr3_aa: CASRRDLAGGGETQYF
v_call: TRBV5-4; j_call: TRBJ2-7; cdr3_aa: CASSSLELAGGRKYEQYF
v_call: TRBV30; j_call: TRBJ2-4; cdr3_aa: CAWSWGPKNIQYF
v_call: TRBV4-1; j_call: TRBJ2-1; cdr3_aa: CASSPNGLTSGRVRSYNEQFF
v_call: TRBV5-4; j_call: TRBJ1-1; cdr3_aa: CASSGYRVQTEAFF
v_call: TRBV28; j_call: TRBJ2-3; cdr3_aa: CASSLDNSADTQYF
v_call: TRBV27; j_call: TRBJ1-5; cdr3_aa: CASSLWADQPQHF
v_call: TRBV28; j_call: NA; cdr3_aa: CASNTGTTLSYEQYF
v_call: TRBV7-8; j_call: TRBJ2-7; cdr3_aa: CASSLLGGLVEEQYF
v_call: TRBV29-1; j_call: TRBJ2-1; cdr3_aa: CSVETGGDEQFF
v_call: TRBV30; j_call: TRBJ1-1; cdr3_aa: CAWGDRGFPEAFF
v_call: TRBV28; j_call: TRBJ2-5; cdr3_aa: CASSSLVAGYQETQYF
v_call: TRBV6-5; j_call: TRBJ1-1; cdr3_aa: CASSYGQGATEAFF
v_call: TRBV2; j_call: TRBJ1-2; cdr3_aa: CASSEDGRDWYGYTF
v_call: TRBV7-9; j_call: TRBJ2-1; cdr3_aa: CASSSPGGSPYNEQFF
v_call: TRBV7-9; j_call: TRBJ2-7; cdr3_aa: CASTPVSFYEQYF
v_call: TRBV4-1; j_call: TRBJ1-2; cdr3_aa: CASSQDGTAYGYTF
v_call: TRBV28; j_call: TRBJ2-2; cdr3_aa: CASSRRLVTGELFF
v_call: TRBV7-8; j_call: TRBJ2-7; cdr3_aa: CASSFDGRGSYEQYF
v_call: TRBV11-2; j_call: TRBJ1-1; cdr3_aa: CASTQNHIRPGVFPNEAFF
v_call: TRBV9; j_call: TRBJ2-4; cdr3_aa: CASSVGEAHIQYF
v_call: TRBV19; j_call: TRBJ2-1; cdr3_aa: CASSRDRGQVDEQFF
v_call: TRBV5-4; j_call: TRBJ2-5; cdr3_aa: CASSRLAGGSGETQYF
v_call: TRBV5-6; j_call: TRBJ2-2; cdr3_aa: CASSWGLAETATGELFF
v_call: TRBV7-3; j_call: TRBJ1-4; cdr3_aa: CASSLPRTGTAPPTNEKLFF
v_call: TRBV19; j_call: TRBJ2-1; cdr3_aa: CASSPAWGLNNEQFF
v_call: TRBV11-2; j_call: TRBJ2-7; cdr3_aa: CASSLFVLDEQYF
v_call: TRBV7-2; j_call: TRBJ1-5; cdr3_aa: CASSLFIGTEDNQPQHF
v_call: TRBV2; j_call: TRBJ2-6; cdr3_aa: CASSDRWGTEISGANVLTF
v_call: TRBV4-1; j_call: TRBJ2-3; cdr3_aa: CASSQYALAGSTDTQYF
v_call: TRBV4-1; j_call: TRBJ2-5; cdr3_aa: CASSPDGAQETQYF
v_call: TRBV4-1; j_call: TRBJ2-2; cdr3_aa: CASSQEEQGTFELFF
v_call: TRBV27; j_call: TRBJ1-2; cdr3_aa: CASSPLPGRANYGYTF